The source of this TCR beta chain is a study of blood T cells in healthy people across ages. In the study overall: Every two T cells gave about one barcoded beta molecule via template switching.

This clonotype was detected only a few times. The authors ran a second PCR of roughly 7 to 11 cycles using a sample-barcoded 5' primer and a J-beta primer mix. One entry per CDR3 protein results from TCRdb running MiXCR on the 5' RACE reads. Found here are fewer than 2,000,000 distinct CDR3 sequences, about 39% of them singletons; the top ten hold around 23%. Trimming left V 0 bases short and J 4 bases short, with 19 bases between. The CDR3 runs to 18 residues. The germline V gene encodes CDR1 LGHNA and CDR2 YSLEER. Healthy individuals of Caucasian origin from Russia, aged 6 to 90, served as donors. The sequenced material came from blood. The chain links TRBV4-3 to TRBJ2-1, with D tentatively TRBD1 (5 bases). The clonotype originates from a human donor in good health. This chain's CDR3 is CASSQDPFAGSQYNEQFF. Here the CDR3 DNA reads TGCGCCAGCAGCCAAGATCCCTTCGCAGGGTCCCAGTACAATGAGCAGTTCTTC.